Described below is a single T cell receptor (beta chain) sequence and its context. This receptor's antigen is unknown. There are no base qualities to consult, and no much larger clone falls within one base. Measured from the cysteine to the phenylalanine, the CDR3 is 13 residues long. Of the read, only the CDR3 DNA is kept; its 39 bases are in frame from base 1. Via the germline V gene (reference sequence), CDR1 is MNHEY and CDR2 SMNVEV. The junction shows trimming of 0 bases on V and 10 bases on J, plus 12 bases between the germline ends. The goal of deep resolution MiSeq sequencing was a depth between 1 in 1 million and 1 in 200,000 T cells, and coverage averaged 10x per clonotype. TCR beta libraries were generated with the immunoSEQ hsTCRB Kit. Per the original workflow: The data were analyzed with ImmunoSEQ Analyzer and ImmunoSEQ Data Assistant, and V, D and J gene assignments followed IMGT definitions. Clonality was computed as one minus normalized Shannon entropy of productive rearrangement frequencies, ranging from 0 to 1. Only overrepresented clonotypes making up at least 0.05% of the repertoire of each patient were included in the public clonotype analysis. Roughly 13 repertoires from age-matched healthy donors, obtained from immuneACCESS, served as clonality controls. The source is immuneACCESS, and TCRdb retained only in-frame sequences with V and J called. Part of the clones is not carried over; for the studies checked, unresolved V genes explain less than half of this, and the remainder is unexplained. V, J and clone size are those of that table, while D and trimming were read from the DNA. The sample yields about 310,000 clones; about 77% were counted once. The ten largest clones add up to over 5.5% of the sample.

This sample stems from a study of cytotoxic CD8 clonotypes in ibrutinib-treated CLL listed by TCRdb under 2021. Describing the broader study: The cohort included approximately 15 treatment-naive and under 13 relapsed/refractory patients; 17 were IGHV unmutated. Partial responses were observed in about 25 patients and complete responses in 2; after a median follow-up of roughly 62 months, remission was maintained in approximately 14 patients and progression was observed in approximately twelve. Response samples were taken after a median of 12 months on treatment, ranging from about 6 to 40 months. On average, each sample had 255,043 productive templates and about 89,000 productive rearrangements. Of the 70 to 90 people in the trial, approximately 28 had longitudinal samples available. Cryopreserved peripheral blood mononuclear cells were collected at three points: before therapy, at response, and at either sustained remission or disease progression.

The study at large found these results: Clonality increased at ibrutinib response, stayed stable in sustained remission, and fell back toward baseline at progression. Public clonotypes were rare and either contracted or stayed stable during treatment, and the rise in clonality at ibrutinib response reflected the expansion of private clonotypes. At baseline, clonality was higher than in age-matched healthy donors and showed a strong correlation with circulating CD8+ T-cell counts. Lymph node repertoires were not examined, and the timing of sampling was not matched between patients in sustained remission and those whose disease progressed.

For TCR beta library preparation, about 1.8 micrograms of genomic DNA were isolated from cryopreserved PBMCs. Longitudinal blood samples from CLL patients on ibrutinib monotherapy underwent high-throughput TCR beta sequencing. Patients were enrolled in a phase 2 open-label single-center ibrutinib monotherapy trial. The TCR was taken from a human donor with chronic lymphocytic leukemia. The chain joins TRBV27 to TRBJ1-2; TRBD1 is possibly the D segment (5 matching bases). The sample was PBMCs, taken before ibrutinib treatment. The nucleotide sequence is given as TGTGCCAGCAGTTTATCGGAGGGGATGGTCTACACCTTC. This encodes CASSLSEGMVYTF.